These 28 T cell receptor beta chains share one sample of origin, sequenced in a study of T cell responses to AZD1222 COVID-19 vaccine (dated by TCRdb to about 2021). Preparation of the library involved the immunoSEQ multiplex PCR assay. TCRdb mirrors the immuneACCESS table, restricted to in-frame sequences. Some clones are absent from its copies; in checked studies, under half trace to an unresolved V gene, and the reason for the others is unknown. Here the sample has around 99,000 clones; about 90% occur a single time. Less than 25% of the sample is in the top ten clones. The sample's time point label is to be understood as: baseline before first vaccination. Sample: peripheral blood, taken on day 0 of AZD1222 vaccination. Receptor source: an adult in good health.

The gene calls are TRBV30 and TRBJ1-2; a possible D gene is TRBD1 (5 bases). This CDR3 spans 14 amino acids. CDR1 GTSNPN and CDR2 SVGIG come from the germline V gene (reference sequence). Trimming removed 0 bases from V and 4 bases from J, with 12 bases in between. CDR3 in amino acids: CAWSVFDSGYGYTF. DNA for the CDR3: TGTGCCTGGAGTGTATTTGACAGCGGCTATGGCTACACCTTC.

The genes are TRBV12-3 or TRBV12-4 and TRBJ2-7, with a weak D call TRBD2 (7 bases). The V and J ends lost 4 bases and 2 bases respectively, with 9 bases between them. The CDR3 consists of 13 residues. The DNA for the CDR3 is TGTGCCAGCAGTTGGGGGGGCCCCTACGAGCAGTACTTC. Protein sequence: CASSWGGPYEQYF.

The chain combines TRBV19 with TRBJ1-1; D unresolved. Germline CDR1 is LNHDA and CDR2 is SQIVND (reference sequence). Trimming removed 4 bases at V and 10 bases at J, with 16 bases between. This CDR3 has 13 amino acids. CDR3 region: CASSTRTEEGAFF. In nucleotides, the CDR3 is TGTGCCAGTAGTACGAGGACTGAAGAGGGAGCTTTCTTT.

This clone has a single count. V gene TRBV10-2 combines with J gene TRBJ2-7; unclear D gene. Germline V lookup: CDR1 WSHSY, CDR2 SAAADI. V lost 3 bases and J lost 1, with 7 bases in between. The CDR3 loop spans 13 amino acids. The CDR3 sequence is CASSDERSYEQYF. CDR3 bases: TGCGCCAGCAGTGATGAGAGGTCCTACGAGCAGTACTTC.

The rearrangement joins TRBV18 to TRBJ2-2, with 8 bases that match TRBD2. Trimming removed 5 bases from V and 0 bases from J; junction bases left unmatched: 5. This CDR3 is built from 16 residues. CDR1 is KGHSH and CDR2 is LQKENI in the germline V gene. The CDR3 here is CASSYSGASNTGELFF. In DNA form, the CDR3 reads TGTGCCAGCTCATATAGCGGGGCCTCGAACACCGGGGAGCTGTTTTTT.

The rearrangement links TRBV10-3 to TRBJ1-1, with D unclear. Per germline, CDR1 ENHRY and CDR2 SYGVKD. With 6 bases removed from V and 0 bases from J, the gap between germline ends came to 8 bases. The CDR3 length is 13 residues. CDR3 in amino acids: CAIRQGLNTEAFF. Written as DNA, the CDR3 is TGTGCCATCAGACAAGGACTGAACACTGAAGCTTTCTTT.

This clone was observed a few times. CDR3 in amino acids: CASSLVAGQGRSIYF. CDR3 sequence (DNA): TGTGCCAGCAGCTTAGTTGCCGGACAGGGCAGATCCATATATTTT. This chain joins TRBV7-2 and TRBJ1-3, with 8 bases aligning to TRBD1. This CDR3 is 15 amino acids long. Germline trimming cut 1 base from V and 11 bases from J; bases unmatched to any gene: 10. Germline V lookup: CDR1 SGHTA, CDR2 FQGNSA. The variable domain in full, with the rest retrieved from reference TRBV7-2 and TRBJ1-3, is GAGVSQSPSNKVTEKGKDVELRCDPISGHTALYWYRQSLGQGLEFLIYFQGNSAPDKSGLPSDRFSAERTGGSVSTLTIQRTQQEDSAVYLCASSLVAGQGRSIYFGEGSWLTVV.

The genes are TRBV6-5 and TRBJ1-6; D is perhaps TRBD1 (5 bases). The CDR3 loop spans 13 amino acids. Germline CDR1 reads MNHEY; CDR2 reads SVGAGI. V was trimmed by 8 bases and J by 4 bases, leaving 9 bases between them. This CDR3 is CASCDRYNSPLHF. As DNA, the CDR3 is TGTGCCAGCTGCGACAGATATAATTCACCCCTCCACTTT.

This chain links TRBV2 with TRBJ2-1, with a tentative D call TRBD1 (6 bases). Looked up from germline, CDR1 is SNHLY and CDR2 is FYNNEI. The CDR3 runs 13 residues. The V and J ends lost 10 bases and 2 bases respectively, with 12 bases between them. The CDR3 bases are TGTGCCACAACCGGGGACACCTACAATGAGCAGTTCTTC. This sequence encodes CATTGDTYNEQFF.

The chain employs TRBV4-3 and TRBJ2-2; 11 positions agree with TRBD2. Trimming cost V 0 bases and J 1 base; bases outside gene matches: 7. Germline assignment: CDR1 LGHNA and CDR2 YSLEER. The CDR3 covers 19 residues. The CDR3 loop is CASSQENSGGAWNTGELFF. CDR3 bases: TGCGCCAGCAGCCAAGAGAATAGCGGGGGGGCATGGAACACCGGGGAGCTGTTTTTT.

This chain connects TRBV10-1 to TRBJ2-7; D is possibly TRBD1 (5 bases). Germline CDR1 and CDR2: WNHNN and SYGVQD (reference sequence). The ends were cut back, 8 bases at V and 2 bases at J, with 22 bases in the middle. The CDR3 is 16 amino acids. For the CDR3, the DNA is TGCGCCAGCGAGCAAGAAGGTAGGCAGGGTCCCTACGAGCAGTACTTC. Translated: CASEQEGRQGPYEQYF.

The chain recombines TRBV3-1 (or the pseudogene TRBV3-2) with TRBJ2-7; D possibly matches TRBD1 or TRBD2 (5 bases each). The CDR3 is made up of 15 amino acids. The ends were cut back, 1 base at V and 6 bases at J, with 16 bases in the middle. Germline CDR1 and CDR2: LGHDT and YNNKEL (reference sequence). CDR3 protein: CASSQAHGSGREQYF. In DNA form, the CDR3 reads TGTGCCAGCAGCCAAGCTCACGGGTCGGGACGCGAGCAGTACTTC.

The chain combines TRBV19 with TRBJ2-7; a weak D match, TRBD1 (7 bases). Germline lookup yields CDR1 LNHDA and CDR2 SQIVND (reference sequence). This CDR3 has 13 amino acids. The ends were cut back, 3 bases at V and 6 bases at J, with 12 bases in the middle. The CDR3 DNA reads TGTGCCAGTAGTATGAGGGGGGACAGCGAGCAGTACTTC. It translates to CASSMRGDSEQYF.

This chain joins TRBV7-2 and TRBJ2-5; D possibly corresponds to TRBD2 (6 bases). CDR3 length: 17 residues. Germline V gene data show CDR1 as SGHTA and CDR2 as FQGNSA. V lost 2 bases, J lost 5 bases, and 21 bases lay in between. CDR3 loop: CASSLQSRTMYQETQYF. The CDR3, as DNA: TGTGCCAGCAGCTTACAATCTAGGACTATGTATCAGGAGACCCAGTACTTC.

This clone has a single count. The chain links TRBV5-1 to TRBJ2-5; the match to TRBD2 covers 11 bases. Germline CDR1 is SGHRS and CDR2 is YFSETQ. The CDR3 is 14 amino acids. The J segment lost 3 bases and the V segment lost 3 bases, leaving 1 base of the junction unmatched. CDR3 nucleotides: TGCGCCAGCAGCTCGACTAGCGGGGAAGAGACCCAGTACTTC. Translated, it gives CASSSTSGEETQYF.

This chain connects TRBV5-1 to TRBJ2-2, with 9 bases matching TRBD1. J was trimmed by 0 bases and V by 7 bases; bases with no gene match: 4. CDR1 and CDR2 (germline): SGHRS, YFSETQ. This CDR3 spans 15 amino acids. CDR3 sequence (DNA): TGCGCCAGCGGCCGGGACAGGGCGAACACCGGGGAGCTGTTTTTT. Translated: CASGRDRANTGELFF.

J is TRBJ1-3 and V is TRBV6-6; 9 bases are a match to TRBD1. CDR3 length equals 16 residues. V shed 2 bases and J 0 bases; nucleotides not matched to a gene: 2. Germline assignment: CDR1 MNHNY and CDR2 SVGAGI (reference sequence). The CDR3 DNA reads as TGTGCCAGCAGTTACCCGGGACAGGGCTCTGGAAACACCATATATTTT. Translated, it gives CASSYPGQGSGNTIYF.

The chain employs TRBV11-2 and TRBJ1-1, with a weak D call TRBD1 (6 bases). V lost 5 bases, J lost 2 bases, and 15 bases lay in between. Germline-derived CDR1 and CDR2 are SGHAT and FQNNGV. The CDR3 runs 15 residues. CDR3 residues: CASSTLGHRNTEAFF. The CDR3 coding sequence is TGTGCCAGCAGCACCCTGGGACACCGAAACACTGAAGCTTTCTTT.

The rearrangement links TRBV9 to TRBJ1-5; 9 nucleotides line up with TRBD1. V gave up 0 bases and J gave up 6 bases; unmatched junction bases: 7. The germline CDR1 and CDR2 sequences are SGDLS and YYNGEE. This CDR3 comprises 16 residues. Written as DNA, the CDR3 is TGTGCCAGCAGCGTAGATCCGGGACAGGGTACTCAGCCCCAGCATTTT. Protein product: CASSVDPGQGTQPQHF.

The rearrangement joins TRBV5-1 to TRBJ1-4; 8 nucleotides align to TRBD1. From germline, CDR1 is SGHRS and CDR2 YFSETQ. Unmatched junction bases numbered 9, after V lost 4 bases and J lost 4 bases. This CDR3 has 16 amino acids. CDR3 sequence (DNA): TGCGCCAGCAGCGGAACCGGGACAGGCCGTAATGAAAAACTGTTTTTT. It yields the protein CASSGTGTGRNEKLFF.

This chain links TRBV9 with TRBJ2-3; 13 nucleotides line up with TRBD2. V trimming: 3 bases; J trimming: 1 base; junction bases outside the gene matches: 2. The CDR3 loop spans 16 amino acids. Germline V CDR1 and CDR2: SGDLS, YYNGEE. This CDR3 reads CASSELAGGRTDTQYF. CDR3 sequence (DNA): TGTGCCAGCAGCGAACTAGCGGGGGGGCGCACAGATACGCAGTATTTT.

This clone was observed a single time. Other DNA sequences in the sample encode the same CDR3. The DNA for the CDR3 is TGCGCCAGCAGCTTGTCAGGGGGCAACACCGGGGAGCTGTTTTTT. Protein: CASSLSGGNTGELFF. The chain uses TRBV5-1 and TRBJ2-2; 8 bases agree with TRBD1. V lost 1 base to trimming and J lost 2 bases; unmatched junction nucleotides: 1. This CDR3 is 15 amino acids long. The V gene's germline CDR1 is SGHRS and CDR2 YFSETQ.

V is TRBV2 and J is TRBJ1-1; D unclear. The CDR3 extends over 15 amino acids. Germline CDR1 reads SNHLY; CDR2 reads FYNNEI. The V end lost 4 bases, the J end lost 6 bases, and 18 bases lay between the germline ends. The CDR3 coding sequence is TGTGCCAGCAGTGGTCAGATTAATTCACTGCCTGAAGCTTTCTTT. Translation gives CASSGQINSLPEAFF. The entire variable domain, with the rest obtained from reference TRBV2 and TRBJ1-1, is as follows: EPEVTQTPSHQVTQMGQEVILRCVPISNHLYFYWYRQILGQKVEFLVSFYNNEISEKSEIFDDQFSVERPDGSNFTLKIRSTKLEDSAMYFCASSGQINSLPEAFFGQGTRLTVV.

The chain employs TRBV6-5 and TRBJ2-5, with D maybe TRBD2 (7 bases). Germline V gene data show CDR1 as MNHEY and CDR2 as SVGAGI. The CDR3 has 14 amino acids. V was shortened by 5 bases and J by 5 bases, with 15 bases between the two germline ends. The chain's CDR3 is CASSQRTRGETQYF. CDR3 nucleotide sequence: TGTGCCAGCAGTCAAAGGACTAGGGGGGAGACCCAGTACTTC.

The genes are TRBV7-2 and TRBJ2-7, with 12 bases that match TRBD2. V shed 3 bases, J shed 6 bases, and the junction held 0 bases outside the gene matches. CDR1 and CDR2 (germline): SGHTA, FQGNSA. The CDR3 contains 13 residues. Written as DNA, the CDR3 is TGTGCCAGCAGCTTGACTAGCGGGGGCGAGCAGTACTTC. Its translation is CASSLTSGGEQYF.

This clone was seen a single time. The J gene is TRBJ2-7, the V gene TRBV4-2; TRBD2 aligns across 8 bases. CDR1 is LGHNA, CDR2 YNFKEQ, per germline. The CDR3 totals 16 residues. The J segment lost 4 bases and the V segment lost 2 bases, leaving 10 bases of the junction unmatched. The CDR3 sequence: CASSQMPRGELYEQYF. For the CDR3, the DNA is TGTGCCAGCAGCCAAATGCCGCGGGGGGAGTTGTACGAGCAGTACTTC.

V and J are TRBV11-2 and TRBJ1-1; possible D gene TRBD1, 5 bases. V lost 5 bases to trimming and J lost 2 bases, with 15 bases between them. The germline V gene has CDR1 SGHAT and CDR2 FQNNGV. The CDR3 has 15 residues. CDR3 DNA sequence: TGTGCCAGCAGCCCCATGGGACGGCGAAACACTGAAGCTTTCTTT. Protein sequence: CASSPMGRRNTEAFF.

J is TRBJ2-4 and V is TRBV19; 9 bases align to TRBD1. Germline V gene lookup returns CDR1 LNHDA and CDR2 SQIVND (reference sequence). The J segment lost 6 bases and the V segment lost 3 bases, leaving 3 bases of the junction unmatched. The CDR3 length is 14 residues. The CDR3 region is CASSMGQGLNIQYF. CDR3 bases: TGTGCCAGTAGTATGGGACAGGGCTTAAACATTCAGTACTTC.